This TCR beta chain was identified in a study of T-cell memory formation after mild COVID-19. About the research overall: Clusters of TCRs were largely donor specific. Overall study results and limits: CD4+ contracting clones lay mainly in CM and EM, CD8+ ones in EMRA.

The table lists this clonotype with a few counts. Its specificity is not known. A 5'RACE reaction primed in the constant segment made cDNA libraries of TCR alpha and TCR beta, and these carried sample barcodes and UMIs. TCRdb reprocessed the 5' RACE reads with MiXCR, giving one entry per CDR3 protein. The table has about 88,000 distinct CDR3 sequences, around 25% seen once; the top ten hold roughly 39%. Trimming took off 5 bases at V and 12 bases at J, with 16 bases between the two ends. Germline-derived CDR1 and CDR2 are SGHAT and FQNNGV. CDR3 length: 12 residues. The sequencing sample was made of PBMCs or a T cell subset sorted from them (not recorded which). This rearrangement joins TRBV11-2 to TRBJ1-1; D not resolved. This receptor was identified in a man between 18 and 29 years old who had mild COVID-19 (a few samples of this study predate the infection). Cell type and time point are not known. CDR3 residues: CASSPAGRRTFF. As DNA, the CDR3 is TGTGCCAGCAGCCCTGCGGGCAGGCGAACTTTCTTT.